This record concerns one TCR beta chain sequence. Its antigen remains unknown. The sample originates from a study of T cells after posttransplantation cyclophosphamide. The naive gate required viable CD3+CD4+ or CD3+CD8+ cells with CCR7+CD45RA+CD45RO-CD95-CD27+CD28+ phenotype. On the day of bone marrow donation, the related graft donor provided peripheral blood. Clones were read by immunoSEQ multiplex PCR, and TCRdb kept only the in-frame ones, dropping some. The sample holds tens of thousands of clones; around 97% are singletons and the top ten take about 0.15%. Trimming removed 8 bases from V and 0 bases from J, with 7 bases in between. In germline, CDR1 is WNHNN, CDR2 SYGVQD (reference sequence). The CDR3 loop spans 13 amino acids. General study points: Recipient CMV seropositivity and CMV reactivation strongly tracked TRB clonality. Later blood repertoires were often dominated by clones from the donor CD8+ memory compartment. Tissue-infiltrating T cells from skin or gut overlapped little with blood T cells.

The sample was naive CD4+ T cells sorted from PBMCs. The chain joins TRBV10-1 to TRBJ2-2; D is uncertain. The receptor was derived from a man between 45 and 60 years old in good health, CMV-negative, and a related stem cell transplant donor. CDR3 sequence reads: CASRAPNTGELFF. As DNA, the CDR3 is TGCGCCAGCCGAGCACCGAACACCGGGGAGCTGTTTTTT.